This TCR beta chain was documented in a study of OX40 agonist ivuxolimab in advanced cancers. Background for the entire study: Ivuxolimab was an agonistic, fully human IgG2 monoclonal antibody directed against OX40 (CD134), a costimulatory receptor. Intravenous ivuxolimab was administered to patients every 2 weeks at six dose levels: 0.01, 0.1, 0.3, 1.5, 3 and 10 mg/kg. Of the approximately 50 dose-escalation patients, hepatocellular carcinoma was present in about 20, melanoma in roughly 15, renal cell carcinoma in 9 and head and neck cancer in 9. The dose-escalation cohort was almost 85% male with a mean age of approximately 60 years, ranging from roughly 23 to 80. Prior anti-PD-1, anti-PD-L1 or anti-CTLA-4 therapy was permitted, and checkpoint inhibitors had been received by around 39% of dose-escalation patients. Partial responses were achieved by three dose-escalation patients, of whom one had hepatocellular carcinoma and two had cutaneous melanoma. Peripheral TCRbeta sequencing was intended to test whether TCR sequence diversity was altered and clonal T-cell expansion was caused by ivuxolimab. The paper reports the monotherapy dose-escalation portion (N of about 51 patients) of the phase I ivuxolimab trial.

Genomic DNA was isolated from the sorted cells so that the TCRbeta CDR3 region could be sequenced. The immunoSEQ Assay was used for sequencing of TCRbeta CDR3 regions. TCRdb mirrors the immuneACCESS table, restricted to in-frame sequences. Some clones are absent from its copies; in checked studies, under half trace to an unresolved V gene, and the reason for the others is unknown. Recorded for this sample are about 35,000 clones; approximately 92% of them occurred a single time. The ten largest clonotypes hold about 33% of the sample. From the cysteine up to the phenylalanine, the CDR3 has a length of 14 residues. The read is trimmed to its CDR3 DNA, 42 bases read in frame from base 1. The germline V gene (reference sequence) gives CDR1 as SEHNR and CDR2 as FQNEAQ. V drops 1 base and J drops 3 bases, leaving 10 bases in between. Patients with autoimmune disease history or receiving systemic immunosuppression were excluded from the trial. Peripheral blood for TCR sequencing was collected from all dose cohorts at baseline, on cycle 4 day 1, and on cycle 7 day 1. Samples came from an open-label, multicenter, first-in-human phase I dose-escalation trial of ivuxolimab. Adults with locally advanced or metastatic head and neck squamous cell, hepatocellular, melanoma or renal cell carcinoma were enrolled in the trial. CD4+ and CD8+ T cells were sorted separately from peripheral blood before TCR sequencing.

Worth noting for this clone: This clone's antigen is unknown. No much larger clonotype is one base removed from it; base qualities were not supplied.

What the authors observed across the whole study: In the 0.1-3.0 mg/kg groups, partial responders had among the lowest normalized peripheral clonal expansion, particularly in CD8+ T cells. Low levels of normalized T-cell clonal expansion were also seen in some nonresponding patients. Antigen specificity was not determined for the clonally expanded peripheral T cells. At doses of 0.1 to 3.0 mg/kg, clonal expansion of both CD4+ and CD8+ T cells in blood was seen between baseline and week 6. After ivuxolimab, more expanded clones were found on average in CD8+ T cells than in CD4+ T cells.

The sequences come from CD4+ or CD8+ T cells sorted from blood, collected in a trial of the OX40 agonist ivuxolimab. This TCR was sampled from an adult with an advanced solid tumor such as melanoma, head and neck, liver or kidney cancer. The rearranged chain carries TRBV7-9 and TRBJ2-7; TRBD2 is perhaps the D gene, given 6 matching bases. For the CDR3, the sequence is CASSLGAGIYEQYF. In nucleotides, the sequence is TGTGCCAGCAGCTTAGGGGCGGGAATCTACGAGCAGTACTTC.